Sequencing of this TCR beta chain was carried out in a study of technical replicates of blood from four donors. Sequenced by immunoSEQ multiplex PCR; TCRdb stores in-frame clones only, minus some. This repertoire shows about 59,000 clones, over 85% found once; its top ten account for approximately 4%. Sequencing was done on a sample of PBMCs. The sequence derives from a human donor in good health. Some clones in this sample may be carry-over from other donors' samples.

CDR3 nucleotide sequence: TGCGCCAGCAGCCTCTACGGGGAGGAAAAACTGTTTTTT. Translation gives CASSLYGEEKLFF. The rearrangement uses TRBV5-1 and TRBJ1-4; D uncertain. With 4 bases removed from V and 8 bases from J, the gap between germline ends came to 12 bases. Germline values: CDR1 SGHRS, CDR2 YFSETQ. The CDR3 sequence is 13 residues long.